This entry concerns a single T cell receptor (beta chain). Its antigen specificity is not known. The input lacks base qualities; no much larger clone sits a single base away. This record comes from a study of T cell responses to AZD1222 COVID-19 vaccine (dated by TCRdb to the early 2020s). General notes on the study: A total of roughly 240 trial participants underwent TCR sequencing, of whom 207 received two doses of AZD1222 and some 26 received two doses of the MenACWY control vaccine. Trial participants were enrolled by age into subgroups of 18-55, 56-69 and 70-plus years, and roughly 150, 30 and 60 TCR-sequenced participants, respectively, were included in these subgroups. Study-level results and caveats: The 56-69-year group was small, and its depth increase did not reach significance, likely because of low power. Most participants were white British and females outnumbered males, and the authors suggested that clonal diversity may have been underestimated. Conclusions about previously exposed vaccinees are limited because only five to seven AZD1222 recipients were SARS-CoV-2 seropositive at baseline. After two AZD1222 doses, both the breadth and the depth of spike-specific TCRs were significantly higher than at day 0 and than in MenACWY recipients. Reportedly, almost half of the unique spike-specific TCRs recognized epitopes lying outside the regions that are mutated in the B.1.351 and B.1.1.7 variants. The vaccine-associated CD4 TCRs covered the entire spike protein, and the dominant responses fell in regions 160-218 and 743-854. Because no day 14 peak-response samples were available, repertoires were characterized only after the peak T cell response.

The CDR3 regions of human TCRbeta chains were subjected to immunosequencing. For the original study's pipeline: Repertoire TCRs were matched against a reference library of SARS-CoV-2-specific TCRs generated with the MIRA antigen-specificity platform. Breadth meant the fraction of unique TCRs that were SARS-CoV-2-associated, whereas depth meant the fraction of total T cells that were SARS-CoV-2-associated. Using the MIRA data, every spike-specific TCR was mapped to the spike region that the TCR reacted to and assigned to either a CD4 or a CD8 class. Log10-transformed breadth and depth values were compared by one-way ANOVA with Sidak's multiple comparisons tests. TCRdb retrieved this table from immuneACCESS and kept in-frame rearrangements only. Not all clones are present; in checked studies, unresolved V genes account for under half, and no reason is known for the remainder. For V, J and clone size, that table is used; D and trimming come from the DNA. The sample records more than 150,000 clones, approximately 94% of which are singletons. More than 1.5% of the sample is held by the ten biggest clonotypes.

In the paper's terms, the time point label means: about 28 days (+/-7) after the second vaccine dose. AZD1222 recipients given second doses at about 4 weeks or at about 12 weeks were pooled, since spike-specific TCR depth and breadth were not found to differ between the two schedules. Vaccinee samples came from UK trials COV001 and COV002, including a single-blind randomized controlled phase 2/3 trial of AZD1222 (ChAdOx1 nCoV-19) in healthy adults. For TCRbeta chain sequencing, PBMC samples from trial participants were taken at day 0 and at day 28 after the second dose. This sample comprised peripheral blood, obtained 28 days after the second AZD1222 dose. The sequence derives from an adult who received the AZD1222 COVID-19 vaccine.

The DNA reads as follows: TGTGCCAGCAGCTTACCAGGGTCCCCCTACGAGCAGTACTTC. This is translated as CASSLPGSPYEQYF. Recombination connected TRBV7-9 to TRBJ2-7; D gene: possibly TRBD1, on 5 matching bases. The CDR3 covers 14 residues, taking in both the cysteine and the phenylalanine. Just the 42-base CDR3 DNA is kept, in frame starting at base 1. CDR1 SEHNR and CDR2 FQNEAQ are derived from the germline V gene (reference sequence). The trim is 2 bases for V and 2 bases for J, with a gap of 10 bases between the germline ends.